The entry below gives a single T cell receptor (beta chain) sequence along with its context. Its specificity is unknown. A multiplex PCR was run with 60 Vbeta primers and 13 Jbeta primers. Assay: immunoSEQ multiplex PCR; the TCRdb copy retains only in-frame clones and omits some. The sample lists 190,000 or so clones, around 83% occurring once. The sample originates from a study of cytomegalovirus exposure and HLA in healthy donors. Nominally healthy donors provided the samples, though records likely missed some immune exposures. This CDR3 contains 18 residues. After removal of 0 bases from V and 0 bases from J, the junction contained 5 bases not matched to a gene. From germline, CDR1 is LGHNA and CDR2 YSLEER. Study-level results: Looking again later, the authors saw that most CMV-associated TCR beta chains seemed HLA-restricted. Rare sequences made up most TCRs, while some public TCRs were found in many donors.

The genes are TRBV4-3 and TRBJ2-3, with TRBD2 matching 11 bases. The sequenced material came from PBMCs. The TCR was taken from a man aged 50 to 59 in good health and CMV-seronegative. The CDR3 coding sequence is TGCGCCAGCAGCCAAGAGAGGGGGACTAGCGGCAGCACAGATACGCAGTATTTT. Protein sequence: CASSQERGTSGSTDTQYF.